The present T cell receptor beta chain was sequenced within a study of blood T cell repertoires in COVID-19. Study as a whole: T cells, B-cell-depleted T cells, or PBMCs supplied cDNA or gDNA.

Participant ages covered roughly 18 to 89 years across about two dozen US areas. Cohort 3 donors were reported recovered after two negative PCRs, clearance, or symptom resolution. Authors' analysis steps: Reference gene primer amplification yielded estimated nucleated cell counts. Profiling relied on immunoSEQ multiplex PCR, and the TCRdb table lists in-frame clones only, not all of them. The V and J calls and clone size are taken from that table; D and trimming were inferred from the DNA. The sample records about 380,000 clones, about 88% being singletons. This clonotype was sampled from a young woman who had recovered from COVID-19. Specimen: PBMCs or T cells enriched from blood (not recorded which).

Written as DNA, the CDR3 is TGTGCCAGCAGTAGGTCGACAGGGGGCACAAGTGGCTACACCTTC. Its translation: CASSRSTGGTSGYTF. This chain uses TRBV6-5 with TRBJ1-2; 10 bases are a match to TRBD1. The germline CDR1 and CDR2 sequences are MNHEY and SVGAGI. The CDR3 extends over 15 amino acids. Losses at the gene ends were 5 bases for V and 7 bases for J; bases not matched to a gene: 10.